Sequencing of this T cell receptor (beta chain) was carried out in a study of ipilimumab plus nivolumab after autologous stem cell transplantation. About the research overall: Typical patient got about 5 ipilimumab doses and roughly 8 nivolumab doses (median).

Dosing: nivolumab 3 mg/kg IV, weeks 1, 4, 7, 10, then every two weeks to week 26. Germline V gene lookup returns CDR1 LNHDA and CDR2 SQIVND (reference sequence). The CDR3 contains 15 residues. V was pared by 3 bases and J by 6 bases, with 15 bases between. Sequencing used immunoSEQ multiplex PCR; TCRdb keeps in-frame clones, though not all of them. The sample yields tens of thousands of clones, 83% seen once. This TCR derives from a male donor with diffuse large B-cell lymphoma. The chain has TRBV19 and TRBJ2-1; weak D call: TRBD1 (5 bases). Sample: PBMCs, taken in a trial of ipilimumab plus nivolumab as post-transplant consolidation. The CDR3 region is CASSMDTSLGNEQFF. CDR3 coding DNA: TGTGCCAGTAGTATGGACACCTCCCTAGGCAATGAGCAGTTCTTC.